This entry features one T cell receptor beta chain sequence. This sample was included in a study of control samples from healthy donors and cancer patients. J lost 6 bases, V lost 9 bases, and 10 bases had no gene match. Germline V gene sequence: CDR1 LNHDA, CDR2 SQIVND (reference sequence). This CDR3 contains 14 residues. Data came from immunoSEQ multiplex PCR; TCRdb stores just in-frame clones and leaves some out. The sample yields 150,000 or so clones, 93% seen once. The origin of this receptor is a woman aged 55-69 years in good health. The V call is TRBV19, the J call TRBJ2-3; 9 nucleotides line up with TRBD1. The sample comprised blood. The CDR3 protein is CASQREGTGDTQYF. In nucleotides, the CDR3 is TGTGCCAGCCAGAGGGAGGGGACAGGGGATACGCAGTATTTT.